This T cell receptor (beta chain) was sequenced in a study of blood T cell repertoires in COVID-19. Whole-study context: Researchers got acute and convalescent COVID-19 samples from the United States, Italy and Spain.

How the authors handled the data: Nucleated cell counts were estimated from reference gene primer amplification. Assay: immunoSEQ multiplex PCR; the TCRdb copy retains only in-frame clones and omits some. The V and J calls and clone size are taken from that table; D and trimming were inferred from the DNA. Altogether 250,000 to 350,000 clones are present, 86% being singletons, with the ten largest covering 3%. The CDR3 consists of 13 residues. V was cut by 5 bases and J by 2 bases, with 11 bases left in between. Germline loops: CDR1 SGDLS, CDR2 YYNGEE. Sequenced material: peripheral blood. This clonotype was obtained from a woman aged 25-40 years with active or convalescent COVID-19. The chain recombines TRBV9 with TRBJ2-7, with a tentative D call TRBD2 (6 bases). The CDR3 spells CASSRRVPYEQYF. DNA of the CDR3: TGTGCCAGCAGTCGGAGGGTGCCCTACGAGCAGTACTTC. Filled out from reference TRBV9 and TRBJ2-7, the complete variable domain reads DSGVTQTPKHLITATGQRVTLRCSPRSGDLSVYWYQQSLDQGLQFLIQYYNGEERAKGNILERFSAQQFPDLHSELNLSSLELGDSALYFCASSRRVPYEQYFGPGTRLTVT.